Listed below are T cell receptor beta chains from one sample, sequenced in a study of blood T cells in healthy people across ages. TCRdb independently ran MiXCR on the 5' RACE reads; one entry per CDR3 protein. The sample consists of roughly 1.9 million distinct CDR3 sequences, more than 35% of them appearing once. The sequencing sample was made of blood. Every receptor here comes from a human donor in good health. Each CDR3 is given with its conserved first and last residue. Fields, in order: V gene, J gene, D gene, clone size, CDR3 DNA, CDR3 protein. A D gene is named only where the DNA matches it firmly. Size is omitted from some rows. Given values are once, few, many or a class for expanded clones.

V gene: TRBV2
J gene: TRBJ1-5
D gene: TRBD1
clone size: once
CDR3 DNA: TGTGCCAGCAGTGAAAGGCCGAGACAGTGGGGAGGGGGCCGGAGCGATCAGCCCCAGCATTTT
CDR3 protein: CASSERPRQWGGGRSDQPQHF

V gene: TRBV5-1
J gene: TRBJ2-2
D gene: NA
clone size: NA
CDR3 DNA: TGCGCCAGCAGCTTGACGGGGGCCAATGCCGGGGAGTTGTTTTTT
CDR3 protein: CASSLTGANAGELFF

V gene: TRBV7-2
J gene: TRBJ2-3
D gene: NA
clone size: few
CDR3 DNA: TGTGCCAGCAGCTTAAGCAGGGCCACAGATACGCAGTATTTT
CDR3 protein: CASSLSRATDTQYF

V gene: TRBV6-2/TRBV6-3
J gene: TRBJ1-5
D gene: NA
clone size: few
CDR3 DNA: TGTGCCAGCAGTTTCCACCTTGGGGTGTACAATCAGCCCCAGCATTTT
CDR3 protein: CASSFHLGVYNQPQHF

V gene: TRBV12-3/TRBV12-4
J gene: TRBJ1-4
D gene: NA
clone size: NA
CDR3 DNA: TGTGCCAGCAACCTCAGGGGATACGATGAAAAACTGTTTTTT
CDR3 protein: CASNLRGYDEKLFF

V gene: TRBV18
J gene: TRBJ1-1
D gene: NA
clone size: NA
CDR3 DNA: TGTGCCAGCTCACCAGGGGTGCCGGGAAACACTGAAGCTTTCTTT
CDR3 protein: CASSPGVPGNTEAFF

V gene: TRBV7-2
J gene: TRBJ2-5
D gene: NA
clone size: few
CDR3 DNA: TGTGCCAGCAGCTTAACAGGGCGAGATGAAGAGACCCAGTACTTC
CDR3 protein: CASSLTGRDEETQYF

V gene: TRBV13
J gene: TRBJ1-5
D gene: TRBD1
clone size: NA
CDR3 DNA: TGTGCCAGCAGCTTACGACAGGGGGGACGACAGCCCCAGCATTTT
CDR3 protein: CASSLRQGGRQPQHF

V gene: TRBV12-3/TRBV12-4
J gene: TRBJ2-5
D gene: TRBD2
clone size: NA
CDR3 DNA: TGTGCCAGCAGCAGGGCCAGGGAGGGGACCCAGTACTTC
CDR3 protein: CASSRAREGTQYF

V gene: TRBV27
J gene: TRBJ2-3
D gene: NA
clone size: NA
CDR3 DNA: TGTGCCACCGCCCAGAGGGGAGATACGCAGTATTTT
CDR3 protein: CATAQRGDTQYF

V gene: TRBV25-1
J gene: TRBJ2-7
D gene: NA
clone size: NA
CDR3 DNA: TGTGCCAGCAGTGCGAGGGGTCGCCCCTACGAGCAGTACTTC
CDR3 protein: CASSARGRPYEQYF

V gene: TRBV6-6
J gene: TRBJ2-1
D gene: NA
clone size: NA
CDR3 DNA: TGTGCCAGCAGCTATCAGGGGTTCCACAATGAGCAGTTCTTC
CDR3 protein: CASSYQGFHNEQFF

V gene: TRBV6-4
J gene: TRBJ2-3
D gene: NA
clone size: few
CDR3 DNA: TGTGCCAGCATGGCGAGCGATACGCAGTATTTT
CDR3 protein: CASMASDTQYF

V gene: TRBV29-1
J gene: TRBJ2-7
D gene: NA
clone size: NA
CDR3 DNA: TGCAGCGTACGGACTCTTGCCTCCTACGAGCAGTACTTC
CDR3 protein: CSVRTLASYEQYF

V gene: TRBV5-1
J gene: TRBJ2-1
D gene: TRBD1
clone size: NA
CDR3 DNA: TGCGCCAGCAGCTTACCTCGGGGACAGGGGTCCTTAAATGAGCAGTTCTTC
CDR3 protein: CASSLPRGQGSLNEQFF

V gene: TRBV7-9
J gene: TRBJ2-5
D gene: NA
clone size: NA
CDR3 DNA: TGTGCCAGCAGCTTTATGGGGTCTGGGCCGACCGATGAGCAGTACTTC
CDR3 protein: CASSFMGSGPTDEQYF

V gene: TRBV29-1
J gene: TRBJ2-5
D gene: NA
clone size: few
CDR3 DNA: TGCAGCGTTGAAGATCGGACAGTCCAAGAGACCCAGTACTTC
CDR3 protein: CSVEDRTVQETQYF

V gene: TRBV9
J gene: TRBJ2-7
D gene: NA
clone size: few
CDR3 DNA: TGTGCCAGCAGCGTAGAAAGGGGGTCGCAGTACTTC
CDR3 protein: CASSVERGSQYF

V gene: TRBV11-2
J gene: TRBJ1-4
D gene: NA
clone size: NA
CDR3 DNA: TGTGCCAGCAGCCCGAGCCCCGCGTATGAAAAACTGTTTTTT
CDR3 protein: CASSPSPAYEKLFF

V gene: TRBV7-9
J gene: TRBJ2-5
D gene: TRBD2
clone size: NA
CDR3 DNA: TGTGCCAGCAGCTTCCAGGGACTAGTGTACCAAGAGACCCAGTACTTC
CDR3 protein: CASSFQGLVYQETQYF

V gene: TRBV20-1
J gene: TRBJ2-3
D gene: NA
clone size: NA
CDR3 DNA: TGCAGTGCCCGCAGCCCAATCACAGATACGCAGTATTTT
CDR3 protein: CSARSPITDTQYF

V gene: TRBV5-1
J gene: TRBJ2-1
D gene: TRBD1
clone size: NA
CDR3 DNA: TGCGCCAGCAGCTTTAGGCAGGGGGTGTACAATGAGCAGTTCTTC
CDR3 protein: CASSFRQGVYNEQFF

V gene: TRBV11-2
J gene: TRBJ1-2
D gene: NA
clone size: few
CDR3 DNA: TGTGCCGGCGCACCTGTCCGTAGGGCCTTGGAAGGGTATGGCTACACCTTC
CDR3 protein: CAGAPVRRALEGYGYTF

V gene: TRBV11-2
J gene: TRBJ1-2
D gene: NA
clone size: few
CDR3 DNA: TGTGCCAGCAGCCAGGGGTGGGGACGCCGGGGCTACACCTTC
CDR3 protein: CASSQGWGRRGYTF

V gene: TRBV2
J gene: TRBJ2-1
D gene: TRBD1
clone size: NA
CDR3 DNA: TGTGCCAGCAGTGCCGGGACAGGGGAGGGAAAAAAGTTCTTC
CDR3 protein: CASSAGTGEGKKFF

V gene: TRBV5-1
J gene: TRBJ2-3
D gene: TRBD1
clone size: few
CDR3 DNA: TGCGCCAGCAGCGACCGGACAGGGAAGGCCGCAGATACGCAGTATTTT
CDR3 protein: CASSDRTGKAADTQYF

V gene: TRBV4-3
J gene: TRBJ2-7
D gene: TRBD2
clone size: NA
CDR3 DNA: TGCGCCAGCAACCAAGACTCTACCGGGACTAGCGGATTATACGAGCAGTACTTC
CDR3 protein: CASNQDSTGTSGLYEQYF

V gene: TRBV29-1
J gene: TRBJ1-2
D gene: TRBD1
clone size: NA
CDR3 DNA: TGCAGCGCTGACAGGGACAGCAACTATGGCTACACCTTC
CDR3 protein: CSADRDSNYGYTF

V gene: TRBV12-3/TRBV12-4
J gene: TRBJ1-5
D gene: TRBD1
clone size: few
CDR3 DNA: TGTGCCAGCACCAGGGGGCAGTTTCAGCCCCAGCATTTT
CDR3 protein: CASTRGQFQPQHF

V gene: TRBV19
J gene: TRBJ1-2
D gene: TRBD1
clone size: NA
CDR3 DNA: TGTGCCAGTAGTATACCGGGACAGTTCTATGGCTACACCTTC
CDR3 protein: CASSIPGQFYGYTF

V gene: TRBV27
J gene: TRBJ2-7
D gene: TRBD2
clone size: NA
CDR3 DNA: TGTGCCAGCAGTTCCCCGCTAAGGACTAGCGGGGGACGAACCTACGAGCAGTACTTC
CDR3 protein: CASSSPLRTSGGRTYEQYF

V gene: TRBV20-1
J gene: TRBJ2-6
D gene: NA
clone size: NA
CDR3 DNA: TGCAGTGCTAGAGACGCGGCAGGGACCTACCCCTCTGGGGCCAACGTCCTGACTTTC
CDR3 protein: CSARDAAGTYPSGANVLTF

V gene: TRBV7-2
J gene: TRBJ2-3
D gene: TRBD2
clone size: NA
CDR3 DNA: TGTGCCAGCAGCGTAGCGGGGAAGGTTACAGATACGCAGTATTTT
CDR3 protein: CASSVAGKVTDTQYF

V gene: TRBV7-9
J gene: TRBJ2-4
D gene: NA
clone size: NA
CDR3 DNA: TGTGCCAGCAGCCCGTCGAGGGTTCAGTACTTC
CDR3 protein: CASSPSRVQYF

V gene: TRBV6-5
J gene: TRBJ1-2
D gene: NA
clone size: once
CDR3 DNA: TGTGCCAGCAGGGGGGCAGGGTGGATCTATGGCTACACCTTC
CDR3 protein: CASRGAGWIYGYTF

V gene: TRBV20-1
J gene: TRBJ2-3
D gene: NA
clone size: few
CDR3 DNA: TGCAGTGCGGGCGGGGCCACCAGCACAGATACGCAGTATTTT
CDR3 protein: CSAGGATSTDTQYF

V gene: TRBV7-8
J gene: TRBJ2-1
D gene: NA
clone size: few
CDR3 DNA: TGTGCCAGCAGCCCCAGGGGGGGGGACTTCTTCTCCTACAATGAGCAGTTCTTC
CDR3 protein: CASSPRGGDFFSYNEQFF

V gene: TRBV5-1
J gene: TRBJ1-2
D gene: NA
clone size: many
CDR3 DNA: TGTGCCAGCAGCTTAGACGTCAACTATGGCTACACCTTC
CDR3 protein: CASSLDVNYGYTF

V gene: TRBV12-3/TRBV12-4
J gene: TRBJ2-1
D gene: TRBD1
clone size: NA
CDR3 DNA: TGTGCCAGCAGGCCAGCCGGGACAGGTCGAAATGAGCAGTTCTTC
CDR3 protein: CASRPAGTGRNEQFF

V gene: TRBV2
J gene: TRBJ2-4
D gene: TRBD2
clone size: NA
CDR3 DNA: TGTGCCAGCAATCAAGGGGCGGGGGTAGCCAAAAACATTCAGTACTTC
CDR3 protein: CASNQGAGVAKNIQYF

V gene: TRBV3-1
J gene: TRBJ1-5
D gene: TRBD1
clone size: NA
CDR3 DNA: TGTGCCAGCAGCCAAGGGGGACAGCCCGATCAGCCCCAGCATTTT
CDR3 protein: CASSQGGQPDQPQHF

V gene: TRBV7-8
J gene: TRBJ2-7
D gene: NA
clone size: NA
CDR3 DNA: TGTGCCAGCACCTTCGTGCGGGACTCTACCTACGAGCAGTACTTC
CDR3 protein: CASTFVRDSTYEQYF

V gene: TRBV29-1
J gene: TRBJ2-1
D gene: TRBD2
clone size: NA
CDR3 DNA: TGCAGCGTTTCGGCGCGACTAGCGACTCCGGGGCAGTTCTTC
CDR3 protein: CSVSARLATPGQFF

V gene: TRBV2
J gene: TRBJ2-3
D gene: TRBD1
clone size: NA
CDR3 DNA: TGTGCCAGCACCCACTCCACAGGGGGGAGCACAGATACGCAGTATTTT
CDR3 protein: CASTHSTGGSTDTQYF

V gene: TRBV10-3
J gene: TRBJ2-7
D gene: TRBD2
clone size: NA
CDR3 DNA: TGTGCCATCACCCGGAGCGGGGTTTCAGAGCAGTACTTC
CDR3 protein: CAITRSGVSEQYF

V gene: TRBV20-1
J gene: TRBJ2-6
D gene: NA
clone size: NA
CDR3 DNA: TGCAGTGCCTCGAGGTTCTCCCCTGGGGCCAACGTCCTGACTTTC
CDR3 protein: CSASRFSPGANVLTF

V gene: TRBV7-2
J gene: TRBJ2-3
D gene: TRBD2
clone size: NA
CDR3 DNA: TGTGCCAGCAGCCCAACTAGCGGGACATCTAACACCGGGGAGCTGTATTTT
CDR3 protein: CASSPTSGTSNTGELYF

V gene: TRBV4-1
J gene: TRBJ1-5
D gene: NA
clone size: NA
CDR3 DNA: TGCGCCAGCAGCCAAGATACCGGGGGAATCCAGCCCCAGCATTTT
CDR3 protein: CASSQDTGGIQPQHF

V gene: TRBV7-9
J gene: TRBJ2-4
D gene: NA
clone size: NA
CDR3 DNA: TGTGCCAGCAGCTTAGATGACGGGACAAACATTCAGTACTTC
CDR3 protein: CASSLDDGTNIQYF

V gene: TRBV12-3/TRBV12-4
J gene: TRBJ1-1
D gene: TRBD1
clone size: NA
CDR3 DNA: TGTGCCAGCAGTTTAGCGGGGGACAGAGGAGCTTTCTTT
CDR3 protein: CASSLAGDRGAFF

V gene: TRBV7-9
J gene: TRBJ1-5
D gene: NA
clone size: NA
CDR3 DNA: TGTGCCAGCAGCCCCCGGGCATTGGATCAGCCCCAGCATTTT
CDR3 protein: CASSPRALDQPQHF

V gene: TRBV11-2
J gene: TRBJ1-2
D gene: NA
clone size: few
CDR3 DNA: TGTGCCAGCAGCCCCTCCCTAGCGAAGGCTCGGGACTATGGCTACACCTTC
CDR3 protein: CASSPSLAKARDYGYTF

V gene: TRBV28
J gene: TRBJ2-6
D gene: NA
clone size: NA
CDR3 DNA: TGTGCCAGCAGGAAAGGGTCCGGGGCCAACGTCCTGACTTTC
CDR3 protein: CASRKGSGANVLTF

V gene: TRBV11-2
J gene: TRBJ2-1
D gene: NA
clone size: once
CDR3 DNA: TGTGCCAGCAGCCTACCCAAGGGGGGCCGCTCCCACAATGAGCAGTTCTTC
CDR3 protein: CASSLPKGGRSHNEQFF

V gene: TRBV6-2/TRBV6-3
J gene: TRBJ2-4
D gene: TRBD2
clone size: few
CDR3 DNA: TGTGCCAGCAGTTTACTAGCGGGGGGCTCTGTGGAGTACTTC
CDR3 protein: CASSLLAGGSVEYF